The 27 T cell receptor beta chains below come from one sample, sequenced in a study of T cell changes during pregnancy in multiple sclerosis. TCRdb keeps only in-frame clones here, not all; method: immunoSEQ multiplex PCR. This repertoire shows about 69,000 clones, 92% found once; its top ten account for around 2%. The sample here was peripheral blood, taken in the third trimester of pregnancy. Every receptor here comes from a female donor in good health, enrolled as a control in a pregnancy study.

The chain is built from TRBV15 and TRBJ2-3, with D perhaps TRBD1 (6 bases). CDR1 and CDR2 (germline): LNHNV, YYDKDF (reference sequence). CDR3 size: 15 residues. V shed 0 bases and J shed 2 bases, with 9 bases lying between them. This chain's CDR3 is CATSRDLGHTDTQYF. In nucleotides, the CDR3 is TGTGCCACCAGCAGAGATCTGGGACACACAGATACGCAGTATTTT.

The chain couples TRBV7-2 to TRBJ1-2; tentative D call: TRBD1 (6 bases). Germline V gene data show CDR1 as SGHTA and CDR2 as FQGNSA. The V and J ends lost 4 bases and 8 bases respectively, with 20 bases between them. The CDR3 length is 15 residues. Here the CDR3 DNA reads TGTGCCAGCAGCTCCGGCCTGCAGGGGTATATGGGCTACACCTTC. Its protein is CASSSGLQGYMGYTF.

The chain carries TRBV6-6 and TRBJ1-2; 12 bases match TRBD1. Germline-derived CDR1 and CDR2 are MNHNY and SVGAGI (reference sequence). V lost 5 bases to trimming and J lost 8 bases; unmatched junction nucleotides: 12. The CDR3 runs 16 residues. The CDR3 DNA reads TGTGCCAGCAGTGTCGGTGGGACAGGGGGCGCGGGGGGCTACACCTTC. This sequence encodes CASSVGGTGGAGGYTF.

In nucleotides, the CDR3 is TGTGCCAGCAGCGCAACATCAACTAATGAAAAACTGTTTTTT. Protein product: CASSATSTNEKLFF. The chain combines TRBV9 with TRBJ1-4; D is ambiguous. Germline V gene sequence: CDR1 SGDLS, CDR2 YYNGEE. The CDR3 is 14 amino acids. Trimming left V 3 bases short and J 0 bases short, with 6 bases between.

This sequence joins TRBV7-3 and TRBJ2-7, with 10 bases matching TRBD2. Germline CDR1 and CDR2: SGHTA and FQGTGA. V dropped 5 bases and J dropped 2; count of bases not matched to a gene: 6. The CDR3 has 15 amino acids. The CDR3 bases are TGTGCCAGCAGCCCCGGACTAGCGGACACCTACGAGCAGTACTTC. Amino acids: CASSPGLADTYEQYF.

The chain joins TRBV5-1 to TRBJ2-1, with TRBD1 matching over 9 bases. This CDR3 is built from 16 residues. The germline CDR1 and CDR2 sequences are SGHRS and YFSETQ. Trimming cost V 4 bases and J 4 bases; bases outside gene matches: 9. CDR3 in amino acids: CASSTPGTGRYNEQFF. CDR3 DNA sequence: TGCGCCAGCAGCACCCCCGGGACAGGGAGATACAATGAGCAGTTCTTC.

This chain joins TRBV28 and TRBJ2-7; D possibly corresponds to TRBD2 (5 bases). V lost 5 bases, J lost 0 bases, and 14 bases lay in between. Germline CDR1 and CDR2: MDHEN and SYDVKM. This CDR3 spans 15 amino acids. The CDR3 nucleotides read TGTGCCAGCAGTCCAGCGGCGACCTCCTCCTACGAGCAGTACTTC. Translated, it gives CASSPAATSSYEQYF.

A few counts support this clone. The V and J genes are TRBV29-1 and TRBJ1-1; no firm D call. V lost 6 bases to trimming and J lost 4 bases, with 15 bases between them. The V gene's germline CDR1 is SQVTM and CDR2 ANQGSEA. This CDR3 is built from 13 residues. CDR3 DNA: TGCAGCGTAGCAACTGGTAGCGGCACTGAAGCTTTCTTT. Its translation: CSVATGSGTEAFF.

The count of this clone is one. The CDR3 DNA reads TGTGCCAGCAGGCGGAGGGGGCAAAATACGCAGTATTTT. Translating gives CASRRRGQNTQYF. J is TRBJ2-3 and V is TRBV27, with D tentatively TRBD1 (7 bases). Germline assignment: CDR1 MNHEY and CDR2 SMNVEV (reference sequence). Between the trimmed V and J ends, which lost 6 bases and 7 bases, there was a span of 14 bases. The CDR3 loop spans 13 amino acids.

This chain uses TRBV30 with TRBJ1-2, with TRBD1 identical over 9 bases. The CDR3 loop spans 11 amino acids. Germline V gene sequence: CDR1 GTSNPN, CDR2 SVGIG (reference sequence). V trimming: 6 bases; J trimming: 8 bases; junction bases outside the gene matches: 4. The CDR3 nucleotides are TGTGCCTGCAGGACAGGGGACGGCTACACCTTC. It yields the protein CACRTGDGYTF.

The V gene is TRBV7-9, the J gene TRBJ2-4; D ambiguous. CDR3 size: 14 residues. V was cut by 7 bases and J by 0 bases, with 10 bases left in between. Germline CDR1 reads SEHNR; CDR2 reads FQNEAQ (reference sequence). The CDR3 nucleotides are TGTGCCAGCACTGACACCTTAGCCAAAAACATTCAGTACTTC. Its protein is CASTDTLAKNIQYF.

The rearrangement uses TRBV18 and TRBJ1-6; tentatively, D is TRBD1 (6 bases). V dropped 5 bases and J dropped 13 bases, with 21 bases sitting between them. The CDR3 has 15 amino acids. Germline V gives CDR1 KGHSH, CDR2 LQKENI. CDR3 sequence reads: CASSLLPDRGVPLHF. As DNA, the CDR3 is TGTGCCAGCTCATTACTTCCGGACAGAGGGGTGCCCCTCCACTTT. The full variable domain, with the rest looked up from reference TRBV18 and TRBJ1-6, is NAGVMQNPRHLVRRRGQEARLRCSPMKGHSHVYWYRQLPEEGLKFMVYLQKENIIDESGMPKERFSAEFPKEGPSILRIQQVVRGDSAAYFCASSLLPDRGVPLHFGNGTRLTVT.

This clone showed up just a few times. The CDR3 sequence: CATRGPISYNSPLHF. CDR3 nucleotide sequence: TGCGCCACCAGGGGGCCCATCTCCTATAATTCACCCCTCCACTTT. The rearrangement uses TRBV10-2 and TRBJ1-6; 8 nucleotides agree with TRBD1. V lost 10 bases, J lost 0 bases, and 5 bases stayed unmatched. The CDR3 totals 15 residues. Germline loops: CDR1 WSHSY, CDR2 SAAADI.

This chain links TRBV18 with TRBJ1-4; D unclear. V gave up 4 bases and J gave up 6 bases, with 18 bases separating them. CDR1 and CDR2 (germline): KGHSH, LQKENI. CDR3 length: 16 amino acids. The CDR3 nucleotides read TGTGCCAGCTCACTGGAATGGGCCGAGTTGGATGAAAAACTGTTTTTT. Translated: CASSLEWAELDEKLFF.

CDR3 nucleotide sequence: TGTGCCAGCAGTCCGGGACTACTTTACAATGAGCAGTTCTTC. This encodes CASSPGLLYNEQFF. V and J are TRBV7-9 and TRBJ2-1, with 7 positions matching TRBD2. Germline values: CDR1 SEHNR, CDR2 FQNEAQ (reference sequence). V was clipped by 6 bases and J by 4 bases; unmatched bases: 6. The length of the CDR3 is 14 residues.

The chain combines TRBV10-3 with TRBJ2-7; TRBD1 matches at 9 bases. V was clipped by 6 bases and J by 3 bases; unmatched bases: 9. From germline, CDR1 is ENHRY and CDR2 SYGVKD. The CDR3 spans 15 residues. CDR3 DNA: TGTGCCATCAGGATTTCCGGGACAGGGAACTACGAGCAGTACTTC. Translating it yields CAIRISGTGNYEQYF.

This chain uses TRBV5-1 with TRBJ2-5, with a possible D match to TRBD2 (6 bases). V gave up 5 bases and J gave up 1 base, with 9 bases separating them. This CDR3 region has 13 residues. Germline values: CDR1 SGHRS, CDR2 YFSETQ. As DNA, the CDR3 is TGCGCCAGCAGAGGGACTCCCCAAGAGACCCAGTACTTC. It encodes CASRGTPQETQYF.

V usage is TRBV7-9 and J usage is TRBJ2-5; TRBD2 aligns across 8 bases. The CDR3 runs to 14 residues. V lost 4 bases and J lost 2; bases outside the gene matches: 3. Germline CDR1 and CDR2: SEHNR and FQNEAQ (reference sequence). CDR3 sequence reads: CASSWIAGQETQYF. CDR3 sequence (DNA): TGTGCCAGCAGCTGGATAGCGGGACAAGAGACCCAGTACTTC. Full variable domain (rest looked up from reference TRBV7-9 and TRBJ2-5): DTGVSQNPRHKITKRGQNVTFRCDPISEHNRLYWYRQTLGQGPEFLTYFQNEAQLEKSRLLSDRFSAERPKGSFSTLEIQRTEQGDSAMYLCASSWIAGQETQYFGPGTRLLVL.

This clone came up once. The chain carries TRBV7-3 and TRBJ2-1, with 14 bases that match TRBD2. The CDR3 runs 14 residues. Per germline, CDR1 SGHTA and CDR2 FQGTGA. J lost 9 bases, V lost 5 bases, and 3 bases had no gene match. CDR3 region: CASSQGTSGSEQFF. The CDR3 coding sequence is TGTGCCAGCAGCCAAGGGACTAGCGGGAGTGAGCAGTTCTTC.

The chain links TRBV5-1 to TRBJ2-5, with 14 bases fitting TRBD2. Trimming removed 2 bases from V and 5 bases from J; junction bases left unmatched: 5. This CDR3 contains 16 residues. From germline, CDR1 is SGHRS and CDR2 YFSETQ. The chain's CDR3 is CASSFRLAGGLETQYF. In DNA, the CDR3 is TGCGCCAGCAGCTTCAGACTAGCGGGGGGGCTTGAGACCCAGTACTTC. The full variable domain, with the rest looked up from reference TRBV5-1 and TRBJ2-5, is KAGVTQTPRYLIKTRGQQVTLSCSPISGHRSVSWYQQTPGQGLQFLFEYFSETQRNKGNFPGRFSGRQFSNSRSEMNVSTLELGDSALYLCASSFRLAGGLETQYFGPGTRLLVL.

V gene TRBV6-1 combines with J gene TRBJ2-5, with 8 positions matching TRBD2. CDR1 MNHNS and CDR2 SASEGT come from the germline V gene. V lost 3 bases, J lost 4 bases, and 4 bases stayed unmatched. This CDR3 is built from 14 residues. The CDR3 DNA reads TGTGCCAGCAGTGAGGGACTAGTCGGAGAGACCCAGTACTTC. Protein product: CASSEGLVGETQYF.

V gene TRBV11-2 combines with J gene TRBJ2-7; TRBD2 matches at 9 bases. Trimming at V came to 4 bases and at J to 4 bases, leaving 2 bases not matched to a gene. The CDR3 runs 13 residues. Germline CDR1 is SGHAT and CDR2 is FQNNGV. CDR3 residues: CASSYTSGYEQYF. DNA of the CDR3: TGTGCCAGCAGCTATACTAGCGGGTACGAGCAGTACTTC. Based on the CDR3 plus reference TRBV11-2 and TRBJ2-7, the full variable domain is EAGVAQSPRYKIIEKRQSVAFWCNPISGHATLYWYQQILGQGPKLLIQFQNNGVVDDSQLPKDRFSAERLKGVDSTLKIQPAKLEDSAVYLCASSYTSGYEQYFGPGTRLTVT.

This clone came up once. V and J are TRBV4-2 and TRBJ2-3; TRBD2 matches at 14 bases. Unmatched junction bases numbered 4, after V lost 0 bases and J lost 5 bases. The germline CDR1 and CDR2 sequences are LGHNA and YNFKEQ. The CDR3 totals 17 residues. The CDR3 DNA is TGTGCCAGCAGCCAAGAAGGGACTAGCGGGGGATTAGATACGCAGTATTTT. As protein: CASSQEGTSGGLDTQYF.

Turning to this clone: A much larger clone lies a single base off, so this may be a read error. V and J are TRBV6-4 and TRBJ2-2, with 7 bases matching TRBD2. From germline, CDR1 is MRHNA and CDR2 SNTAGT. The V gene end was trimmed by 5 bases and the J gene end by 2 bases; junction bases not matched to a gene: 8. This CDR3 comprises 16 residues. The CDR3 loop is CASSPKPGGNTGELFF. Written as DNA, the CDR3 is TGTGCCAGCAGTCCTAAACCGGGGGGAAACACCGGGGAGCTGTTTTTT.

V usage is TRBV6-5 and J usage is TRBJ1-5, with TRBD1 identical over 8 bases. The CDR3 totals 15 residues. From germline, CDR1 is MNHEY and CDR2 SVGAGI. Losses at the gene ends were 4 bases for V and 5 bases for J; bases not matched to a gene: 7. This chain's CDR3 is CASSSTGALDQPQHF. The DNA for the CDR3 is TGTGCCAGCAGTTCGACAGGGGCCCTTGATCAGCCCCAGCATTTT.

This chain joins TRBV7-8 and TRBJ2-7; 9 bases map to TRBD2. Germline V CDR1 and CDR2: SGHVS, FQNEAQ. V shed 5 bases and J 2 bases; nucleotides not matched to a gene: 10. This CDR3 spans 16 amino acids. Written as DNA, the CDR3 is TGTGCCAGCAGCCCCCTGGCGGGGGGGCCCACCTACGAGCAGTACTTC. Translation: CASSPLAGGPTYEQYF.

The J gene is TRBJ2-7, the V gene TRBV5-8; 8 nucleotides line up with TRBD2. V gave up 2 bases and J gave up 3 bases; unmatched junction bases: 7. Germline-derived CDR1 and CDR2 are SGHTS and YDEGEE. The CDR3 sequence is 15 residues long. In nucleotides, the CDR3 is TGTGCCAGCAGCTTCGTACTAGCGGCTCTCTACGAGCAGTACTTC. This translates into CASSFVLAALYEQYF. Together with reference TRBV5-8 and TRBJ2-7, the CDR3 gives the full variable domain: EAGVTQSPTHLIKTRGQQATLRCSPISGHTSVYWYQQALGLGLQFLLWYDEGEERNRGNFPPRFSGRQFPNYSSELNVNALELEDSALYLCASSFVLAALYEQYFGPGTRLTVT.